This T cell receptor beta chain derives from a study of CD8 T cells in ankylosing spondylitis. TCRdb reprocessed the 5' RACE reads via MiXCR and lists one record per CDR3 protein. The sample consists of under 200,000 distinct CDR3 sequences, 9.8% of them appearing once. General observations from the study: There was a TCR beta motif, made of eight highly homologous variants, that appeared characteristic of ankylosing spondylitis blood. With a CD8+ phenotype, disease-linked clones were relatively rare in peripheral blood.

Many counts were recorded for this clonotype. Its target is not known. Trimming stripped 3 bases from V and 6 bases from J, with 11 bases between. The CDR3 is 14 amino acids. Germline CDR1 is SEHNR and CDR2 is FQNEAQ (reference sequence). This receptor was obtained from a female donor with ankylosing spondylitis or in good health (not recorded which). The sequencing input was blood, either unsorted or a sorted T cell fraction (not recorded which). The genes are TRBV7-9 and TRBJ1-4; TRBD1 might be the D (5 bases). CDR3 nucleotide sequence: TGTGCCAGCAGCTTCCAGGGAAATGATGAAAAACTGTTTTTT. Translating gives CASSFQGNDEKLFF. Supplemented by reference TRBV7-9 and TRBJ1-4, the full variable domain reads DTGVSQNPRHKITKRGQNVTFRCDPISEHNRLYWYRQTLGQGPEFLTYFQNEAQLEKSRLLSDRFSAERPKGSFSTLEIQRTEQGDSAMYLCASSFQGNDEKLFFGSGTQLSVL.